This TCR beta chain emerged from a study of blood T cell repertoires in COVID-19. Study-wide background: COVID-19 samples from acute and convalescent phases originated in the United States, Italy and Spain.

This CDR3 is built from 16 residues. The junction had 8 bases not matched to a gene; V was cut back by 0 bases and J by 3 bases. Germline V gives CDR1 KGHSH, CDR2 LQKENI. This table comes from immunoSEQ multiplex PCR, and its TCRdb copy is limited to in-frame clones, with some not included. The sample carries more than 350,000 clones, 80% to 90% recorded once. Residents of about two dozen US areas, aged roughly 18 to 89 years, made up the participants. Assignments of participants to cohorts depended upon their own reported clinical history. This TCR came from a man aged 18-30 years who had recovered from COVID-19. The chain uses TRBV18 and TRBJ2-7, with 7 bases lining up with TRBD1. Sequencing was carried out using PBMCs or T cells enriched from blood (not recorded which). CDR3 DNA: TGTGCCAGCTCACCACCGTCCGGCAGGGGGAACTACGAGCAGTACTTC. Protein product: CASSPPSGRGNYEQYF.